This T cell receptor beta chain was sequenced for a study of T cells in localized non-small cell lung cancer. General study results and limits: The study found T cell clonality highest in uninvolved adjacent lung, above tumor. Adjacent lung exhibited a median of about 50 among the 100 most abundant tumor clones.

This clone was counted between two and nine times. Its antigen is not known. Germline V gives CDR1 MDHEN, CDR2 SYDVKM. CDR3 length: 18 residues. V lost 6 bases, J lost 2 bases, and 25 bases lay in between. The method was immunoSEQ multiplex PCR; TCRdb's version includes in-frame clones alone and lacks a portion of them. Of around 48,000 clones in the sample, roughly 80% are singletons; the top ten hold roughly a sixth. This specimen consisted of peripheral blood, obtained before any cancer treatment. The chain joins TRBV28 to TRBJ1-2; tentatively, D is TRBD1 (5 bases). The origin of this receptor is a man aged 35 to 69 with stage I squamous cell lung carcinoma. DNA for the CDR3: TGTGCCAGCAGCTTCCCTTTGCAGGTGCTCGCAGGGAACTATGGCTACACCTTC. The encoded protein is CASSFPLQVLAGNYGYTF.